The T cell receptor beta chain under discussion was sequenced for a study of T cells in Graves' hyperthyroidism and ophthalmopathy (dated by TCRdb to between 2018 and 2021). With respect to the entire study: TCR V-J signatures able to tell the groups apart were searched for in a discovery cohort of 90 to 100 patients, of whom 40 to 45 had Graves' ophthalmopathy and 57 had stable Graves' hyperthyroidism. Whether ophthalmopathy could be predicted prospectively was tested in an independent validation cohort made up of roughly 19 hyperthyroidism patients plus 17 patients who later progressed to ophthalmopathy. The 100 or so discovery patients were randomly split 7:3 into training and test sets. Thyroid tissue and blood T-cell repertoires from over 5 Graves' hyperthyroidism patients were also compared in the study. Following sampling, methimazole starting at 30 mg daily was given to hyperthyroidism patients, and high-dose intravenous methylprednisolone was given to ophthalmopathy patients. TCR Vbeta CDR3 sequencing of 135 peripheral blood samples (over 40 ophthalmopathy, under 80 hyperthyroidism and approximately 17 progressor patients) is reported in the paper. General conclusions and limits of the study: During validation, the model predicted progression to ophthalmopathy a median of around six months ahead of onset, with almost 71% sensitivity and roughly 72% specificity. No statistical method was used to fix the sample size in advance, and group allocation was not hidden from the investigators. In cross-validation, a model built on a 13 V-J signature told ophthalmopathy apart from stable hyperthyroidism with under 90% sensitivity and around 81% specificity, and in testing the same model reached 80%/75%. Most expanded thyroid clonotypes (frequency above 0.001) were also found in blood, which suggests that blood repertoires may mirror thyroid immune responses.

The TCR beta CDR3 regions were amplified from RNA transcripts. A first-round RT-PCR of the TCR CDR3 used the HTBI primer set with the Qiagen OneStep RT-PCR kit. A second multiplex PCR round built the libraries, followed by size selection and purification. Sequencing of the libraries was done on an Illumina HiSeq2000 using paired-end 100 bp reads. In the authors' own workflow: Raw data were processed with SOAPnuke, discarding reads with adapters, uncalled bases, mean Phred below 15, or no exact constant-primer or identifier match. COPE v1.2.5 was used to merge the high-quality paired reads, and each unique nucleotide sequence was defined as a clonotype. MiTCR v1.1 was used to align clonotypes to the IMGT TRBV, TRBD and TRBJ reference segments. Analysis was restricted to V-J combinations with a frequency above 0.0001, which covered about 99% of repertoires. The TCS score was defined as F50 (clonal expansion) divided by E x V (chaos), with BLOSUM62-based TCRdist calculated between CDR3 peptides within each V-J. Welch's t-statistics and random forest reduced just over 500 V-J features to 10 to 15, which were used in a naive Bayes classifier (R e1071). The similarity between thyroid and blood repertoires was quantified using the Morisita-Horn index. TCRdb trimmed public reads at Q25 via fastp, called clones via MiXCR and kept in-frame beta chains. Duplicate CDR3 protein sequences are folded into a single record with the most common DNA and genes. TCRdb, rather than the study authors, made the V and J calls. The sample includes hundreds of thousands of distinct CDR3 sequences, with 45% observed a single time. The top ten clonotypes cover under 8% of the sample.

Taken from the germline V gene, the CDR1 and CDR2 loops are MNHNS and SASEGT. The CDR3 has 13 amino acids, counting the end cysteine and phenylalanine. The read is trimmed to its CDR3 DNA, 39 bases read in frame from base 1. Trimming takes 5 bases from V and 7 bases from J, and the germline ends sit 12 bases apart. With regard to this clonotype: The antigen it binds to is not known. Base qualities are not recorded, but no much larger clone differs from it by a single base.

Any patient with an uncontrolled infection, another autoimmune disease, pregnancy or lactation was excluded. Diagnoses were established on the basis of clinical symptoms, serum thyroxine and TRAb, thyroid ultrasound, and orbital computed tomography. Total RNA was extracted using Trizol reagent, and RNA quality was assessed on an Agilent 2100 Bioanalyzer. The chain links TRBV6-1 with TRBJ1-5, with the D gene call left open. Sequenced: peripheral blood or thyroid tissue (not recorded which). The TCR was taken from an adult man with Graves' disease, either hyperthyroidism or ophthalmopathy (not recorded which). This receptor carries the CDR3 CASSYQFGQPQHF. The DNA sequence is TGTGCCAGCAGTTACCAATTCGGCCAGCCCCAGCATTTT.